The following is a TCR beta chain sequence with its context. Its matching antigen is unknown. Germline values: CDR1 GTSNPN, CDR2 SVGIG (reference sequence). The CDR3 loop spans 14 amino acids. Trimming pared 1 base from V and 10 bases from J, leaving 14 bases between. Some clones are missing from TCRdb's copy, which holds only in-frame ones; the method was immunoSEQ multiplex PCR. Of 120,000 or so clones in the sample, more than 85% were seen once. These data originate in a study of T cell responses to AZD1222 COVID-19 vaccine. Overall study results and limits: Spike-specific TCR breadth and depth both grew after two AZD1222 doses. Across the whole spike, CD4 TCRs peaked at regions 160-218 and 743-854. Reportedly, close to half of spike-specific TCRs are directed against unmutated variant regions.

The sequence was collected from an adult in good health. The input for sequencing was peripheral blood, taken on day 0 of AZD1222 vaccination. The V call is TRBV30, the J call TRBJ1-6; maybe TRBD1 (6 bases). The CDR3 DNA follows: TGTGCCTGGAGTGGACAGGCGTCCCTCTCACCCCTCCACTTT. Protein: CAWSGQASLSPLHF. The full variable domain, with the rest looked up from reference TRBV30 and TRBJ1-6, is SQTIHQWPATLVQPVGSPLSLECTVEGTSNPNLYWYRQAAGRGLQLLFYSVGIGQISSEVPQNLSASRPQDRQFILSSKKLLLSDSGFYLCAWSGQASLSPLHFGNGTRLTVT.